This TCR beta chain was captured by sequencing in a study of cytomegalovirus exposure and HLA in healthy donors. Use of 60 Vbeta and 13 Jbeta primers characterized the PCR. The data were produced by immunoSEQ multiplex PCR, yet TCRdb's version contains in-frame clones alone and is incomplete. The sample consists of about 89,000 clones, about 85% of them appearing once. For this clone: Its antigen remains unknown.

General study points: In a later analysis, a genetic analysis reported fewer productive-TCR N-insertions in an Asian-associated ancestry cluster than the cohort average. Cytomegalovirus status, reportedly, was diagnosed with high specificity and sensitivity by the classifier.

Sequenced sample: PBMCs. The TCR sequence derives from a female donor in good health and CMV-seropositive.

CDR3 sequence: CASIDEDSSYGYTF. The CDR3 DNA sequence: TGTGCCAGCATTGACGAGGACAGTTCCTATGGCTACACCTTC. The chain uses TRBV2 and TRBJ1-2, with TRBD1 as a possible D gene (6 bases). Trimming took off 7 bases at V and 4 bases at J, with 16 bases between the two ends. The CDR3 is made up of 14 amino acids. Looked up from germline, CDR1 is SNHLY and CDR2 is FYNNEI.